This T cell receptor beta chain was observed in a study of blood T cell repertoires in COVID-19. Study-level background: Samples taken during acute and convalescent COVID-19 were collected in the United States, Italy and Spain.

Among Cohort 3 donors, those recovered had two negative PCRs, clearance, or symptom resolution. Profiled with immunoSEQ multiplex PCR; TCRdb holds only in-frame clones, not every one. Here the sample spans 490,000 or so clones, roughly nine tenths being singletons. The trim removed 1 base at V and 0 bases at J, leaving 6 bases unmatched. The CDR3 has 17 amino acids. The V gene's germline CDR1 is MGHRA and CDR2 YSYEKL. The sequencing sample was made of PBMCs or T cells enriched from blood (not recorded which). The source is a woman in her sixties who had recovered from COVID-19. The chain couples TRBV4-1 to TRBJ2-7; 10 positions agree with TRBD2. The CDR3 coding sequence is TGCGCCAGCAGCCAAGTTCCTAGCGGGGGCTTCTCCTACGAGCAGTACTTC. It specifies CASSQVPSGGFSYEQYF.